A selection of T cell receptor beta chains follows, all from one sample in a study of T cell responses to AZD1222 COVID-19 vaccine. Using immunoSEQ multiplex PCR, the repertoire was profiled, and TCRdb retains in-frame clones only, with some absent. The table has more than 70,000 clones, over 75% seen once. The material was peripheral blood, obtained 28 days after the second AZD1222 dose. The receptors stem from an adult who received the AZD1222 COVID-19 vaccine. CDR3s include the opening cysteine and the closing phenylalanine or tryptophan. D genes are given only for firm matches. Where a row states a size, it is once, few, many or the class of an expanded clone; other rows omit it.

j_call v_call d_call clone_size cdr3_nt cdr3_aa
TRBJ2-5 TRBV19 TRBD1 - TGTGCCATAGTCGGGACAGCGTACCAAGAGACCCAGTACTTC CAIVGTAYQETQYF
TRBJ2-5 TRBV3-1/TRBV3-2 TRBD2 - TGTGCCAGCAGCCCCTCTTGGGGGGGGTGGGCAGAGACCCAGTACTTC CASSPSWGGWAETQYF
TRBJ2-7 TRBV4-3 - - TGCGCCAGCAGCCGTGCCTTAAACTACGAGCAGTACTTC CASSRALNYEQYF
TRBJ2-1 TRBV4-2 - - TGTGCCAGCAGCCAAGCTTCTAGCGTGGCCCACAATGAGCAGTTCTTC CASSQASSVAHNEQFF
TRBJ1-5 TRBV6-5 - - TGTGCCAGCAGTACGGGGGATCAGCCCCAGCATTTT CASSTGDQPQHF
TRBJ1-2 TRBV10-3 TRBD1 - TGTGCCACAAGGGAAGGGACAGGGGGTAACTATGGCTACACCTTC CATREGTGGNYGYTF
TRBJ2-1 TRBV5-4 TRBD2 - TGTGCCAGCAGCACCCCCCTAGCGGCTTCCTACAATGAGCAGTTCTTC CASSTPLAASYNEQFF
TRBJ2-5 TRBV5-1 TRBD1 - TGCGCCAGCAGCTCCCGGGACAGGACCCAAGAGACCCAGTACTTC CASSSRDRTQETQYF
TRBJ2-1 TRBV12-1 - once TGTGCCAGCAGCTTAAATTGGGACGCAGGTTACAATGAGCAGTTCTTC CASSLNWDAGYNEQFF
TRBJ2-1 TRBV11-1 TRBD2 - TGTGCCAGCAGCTTAGGAGGGGGGCTAGCGGGGTATGAGCAGTTCTTC CASSLGGGLAGYEQFF
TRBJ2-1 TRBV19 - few TGTGCCAGTAGTATCCCCAGGGATGGGGTCCATGAGCAGTTCTTC CASSIPRDGVHEQFF
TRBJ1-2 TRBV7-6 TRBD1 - TGTGCCAGCAGCTTGACAGGGTCTGGCTACACCTTC CASSLTGSGYTF
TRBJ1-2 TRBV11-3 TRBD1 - TGTGCCAGCAGCTTAGGGACAGGGATTAACTATGGCTACACCTTC CASSLGTGINYGYTF
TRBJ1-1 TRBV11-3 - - TGTGCCAGCAGCTTAGAACGGTCGTGGCTAGGTTCCACTGAAGCTTTCTTT CASSLERSWLGSTEAFF
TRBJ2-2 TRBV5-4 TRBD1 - TGTGCCAGCAGCTTGCAGGGGGCGAGGACCGGGGAGCTGTTTTTT CASSLQGARTGELFF
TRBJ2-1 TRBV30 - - TGTGCCTGGTCCCCCCAGAGGTCGGGTGAGCAGTTCTTC CAWSPQRSGEQFF
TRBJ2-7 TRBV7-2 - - TGTGCCAGCAGCTTAGTGGGAGAGCCCTACGAGCAGTACTTC CASSLVGEPYEQYF
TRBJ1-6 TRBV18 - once TGTGCCAGCTCATTGGACGAAGATTCACCCCTCCACTTT CASSLDEDSPLHF
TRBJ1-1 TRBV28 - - TGTGCCAGCAGTTTTGGGTCAGCCCCGAACACTGAAGCTTTCTTT CASSFGSAPNTEAFF
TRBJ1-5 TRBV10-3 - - TGTGCCATCAGTGAGTCGAGGGTTAGCAATCAGCCCCAGCATTTT CAISESRVSNQPQHF
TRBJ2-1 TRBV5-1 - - TGCGCCAGCAGTCCCCCCGGAGGGGCCTACAATGAGCAGTTCTTC CASSPPGGAYNEQFF
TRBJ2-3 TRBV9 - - TGTGCCAGCAGCGCGGTCATCCGGGACGGAAGCACAGATACGCAGTATTTT CASSAVIRDGSTDTQYF
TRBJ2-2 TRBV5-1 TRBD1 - TGCGCCAGCAGCGGTCGACAGGGTTCACCCGGGGAGCTGTTTTTT CASSGRQGSPGELFF
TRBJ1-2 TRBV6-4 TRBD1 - TGTGCCAGCAGTGCGGAAGGGGGCCGAAACTATGGCTACACCTTC CASSAEGGRNYGYTF
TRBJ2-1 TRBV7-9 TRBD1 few TGTGCCAGCAGCCAGGGGACAGATGGCGATGAGCAGTTCTTC CASSQGTDGDEQFF
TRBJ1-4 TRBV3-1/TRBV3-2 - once TGTGCCAGCACTCCCACACAGGGAAGGGGGGAAAAACTGTTTTTT CASTPTQGRGEKLFF
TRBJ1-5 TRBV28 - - TGTGCCAGTTCTACTGGCGGTTACAATCAGCCCCAGCATTTT CASSTGGYNQPQHF
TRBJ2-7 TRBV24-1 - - TGTGCCACCAGTGGTGGCTACTCCTACGAGCAGTACTTC CATSGGYSYEQYF
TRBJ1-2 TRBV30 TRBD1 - TGTGCCTGGAGTCAGGCAGAGGGGGCCTATGGCTACACCTTC CAWSQAEGAYGYTF
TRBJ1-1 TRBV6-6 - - TGTGCCAGCAGGACAAACACTGAAGCTTTCTTT CASRTNTEAFF
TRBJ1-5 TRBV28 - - TGTGCCAGCTCTCCCTTACTTCGGAGCAATCAGCCCCAGCATTTT CASSPLLRSNQPQHF
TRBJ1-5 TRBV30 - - TGTGCCTGGAGTAAACGCAATCAGCCCCAGCATTTT CAWSKRNQPQHF
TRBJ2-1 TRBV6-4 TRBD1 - TGTGCCAGCAGTGAAAGAGGGACAGGCATTAGGTCGCAGTTCTTC CASSERGTGIRSQFF
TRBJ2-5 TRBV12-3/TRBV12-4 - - TGTGCCAGCAGTTTTGGAGAGCAAGAGACCCAGTACTTC CASSFGEQETQYF
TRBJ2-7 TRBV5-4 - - TGTGCCAGCAGATCTCCGGGGTCCTACGAGCAGTACTTC CASRSPGSYEQYF
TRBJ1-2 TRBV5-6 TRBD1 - TGTGCCAGCAGCTTGGTTGATTGGGGACAGGCTCCTGGCTACACCTTC CASSLVDWGQAPGYTF
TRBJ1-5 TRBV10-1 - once TGCGCCAGCAGTCCCCTAAGGGTCAATCAGCCCCAGCATTTT CASSPLRVNQPQHF
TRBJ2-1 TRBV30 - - TGTGCCTGGAGCGGGACTTGGGAGCAGTTCTTC CAWSGTWEQFF
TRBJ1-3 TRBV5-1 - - TGCGCCAGCAGCTTGGGCTCCGGCATCTCTGGAAACACCATATATTTT CASSLGSGISGNTIYF
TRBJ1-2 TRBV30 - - TGTGCCTGGTCGCGGCCTGGACGGGGCTATGGCTACACCTTC CAWSRPGRGYGYTF
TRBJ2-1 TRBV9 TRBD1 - TGTGCCAGCAGCTCTTACAGGGGGGACAATGAGCAGTTCTTC CASSSYRGDNEQFF
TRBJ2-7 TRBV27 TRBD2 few TGTGCCAGCAGTTTATTTCATACCGGGACTAGTACCTACGAGCAGTACTTC CASSLFHTGTSTYEQYF
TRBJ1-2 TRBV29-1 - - TGCAGCGTTGACGAGACCTTTACGGGAGGCTACACCTTC CSVDETFTGGYTF
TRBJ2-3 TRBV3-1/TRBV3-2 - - TGTGCCAGCAGCCAAGTAGGTCGCGGGACCATACGGCAGTATTTT CASSQVGRGTIRQYF
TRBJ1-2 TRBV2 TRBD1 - TGTGCCAGCAGCGGGGACAGGGGTATTGACTATGGCTACACCTTC CASSGDRGIDYGYTF
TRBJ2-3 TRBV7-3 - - TGTGCCAGCAGCACTAGCACAGATACGCAGTATTTT CASSTSTDTQYF
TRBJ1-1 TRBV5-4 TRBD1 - TGTGCCAGCAGCTTGGGGGGGCAGGGGGTCACTGAAGCTTTCTTT CASSLGGQGVTEAFF
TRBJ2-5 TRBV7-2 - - TGTGCCAGCAGCTCCCAGGGGATGCGAGAGACCCAGTACTTC CASSSQGMRETQYF
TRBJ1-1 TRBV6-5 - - TGTGCCAGCAGTTACACCCCCTTTCTTGAAGCTTTCTTT CASSYTPFLEAFF
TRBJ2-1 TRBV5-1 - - TGCGCCAGCAGCTTGGGAGGGACTTCCTACAATGAGCAGTTCTTC CASSLGGTSYNEQFF
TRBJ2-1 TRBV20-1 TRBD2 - TGCAGCGGGGGGGGATACAATGAGCAGTTCTTC CSGGGYNEQFF
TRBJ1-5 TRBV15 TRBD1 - TGTGCCACCAGCCAGGACAGGGGCGAGGTACCCCAGCATTTT CATSQDRGEVPQHF
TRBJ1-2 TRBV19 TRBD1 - TGTGCCAGCACCGTTAATGCCGGGACAGGGAATAGGTATGGCTACACCTTC CASTVNAGTGNRYGYTF
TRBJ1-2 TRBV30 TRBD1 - TGTGCCTGGGGGTACAGGGGGCAATCGGCCTATGGCTACACCTTC CAWGYRGQSAYGYTF
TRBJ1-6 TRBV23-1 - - TGCGCCAGCAGTCAATCGAAGGGCGTACGCTCACCCCTCCACTTT CASSQSKGVRSPLHF
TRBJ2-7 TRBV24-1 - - TGTGCCACCAGTGCCAGGACAGATTTCTACGAGCAGTACTTC CATSARTDFYEQYF
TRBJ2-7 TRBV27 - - TGTGCCAGCAGTGTGGGTCGAAGCTCCTACGAGCAGTACTTC CASSVGRSSYEQYF
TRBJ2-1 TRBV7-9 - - TGTGCCAGCAGCCCCTTGGAGCGGGCGTACAATGAGCAGTTCTTC CASSPLERAYNEQFF
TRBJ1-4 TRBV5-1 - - TGCGCCAGCAAGGACAGCTCAACTAATGAAAAACTGTTTTTT CASKDSSTNEKLFF